This T cell receptor (beta chain) derives from a study of identical twins (TCRdb year 2016). Regarding the study in general: To test whether fetal clonotypes persist, the study used deep sequencing on TCR alpha and beta repertoires from monozygotic twins, unrelated adults of various ages, and cord blood. To rule out contamination, the twin experiments were replicated at different times with different library preparation protocols. Study-wide findings and limitations: Abundant cord blood beta clonotypes had fewer insertions, young adult naive repertoires showed a similar but weaker trend, and memory repertoires showed no such trend. Out-of-frame TCR alpha sharing in monozygotic twins was systematically underestimated by recombination models, whereas sharing between unrelated individuals was in agreement with the recombination models. Because the same donors could not be followed over many years, the conclusions relied on cross-sectional statistical analysis. In beta out-of-frame sequences, excess twin sharing was weaker, because having fewer shared sequences lowered the signal-to-noise ratio. Compared with coincidental sharing between unrelated individuals, out-of-frame TCR alpha sequences shared between twins had an excess of sequences with low generation probability. Invariant T cells such as MAIT and iNKT could partly confound zero-insertion analyses, although diverse VJ usage argued against such confounding for most clonotypes.

Taken from the germline V gene, the CDR1 and CDR2 loops are KGHSH and LQKENI. From the cysteine up to the phenylalanine, the CDR3 has a length of 14 residues. The retained sequence is limited to the CDR3, 42 bases, with the frame set at the first base. For this chain, trimming is 7 bases at the V end and 6 bases at the J end, and the number of junction bases without a gene match is 8. All donors were healthy Caucasians. Three pairs of female monozygotic twins, all aged roughly 18 to 29 years, were included in the twin cohort. Miltenyi CD45RO+ enrichment and human naive T-cell isolation kits were used to isolate memory (CD45RO+) and naive T cells from PBMC. This clonotype was picked up a small number of times. Its antigen remains undetermined. The record has no base qualities; no much larger clone is one base away. Library construction relied on 5' RACE. Sequencing took place on an Illumina HiSeq 2000. A universal primer binding site was added through template switching, and the final cDNA carried a unique molecular identifier so that TCR cDNA molecules could be counted accurately. Specific primers in the conserved constant-segment region were used to synthesize first-strand cDNA for TCR alpha and beta chains. To control for contamination, each cDNA library was double barcoded with a SMART-Mk sample barcode plus Illumina barcodes. TruSeq adapter sequences, together with Illumina sample barcodes, were added in two successive PCR steps. Sequencing of the TCR alpha and beta cDNA libraries was done on the Illumina HiSeq platform using custom primers. In the original analysis: MiGEC was used to process raw reads and extract unique molecular identifiers, and MiXCR was used to find CDR3 positions. For each individual, recombination models were inferred using an EM algorithm with the repgenHMM and IGoR tools. Shared clonotypes were analyzed with the tcR package in R, and sharing was normalized by the product of cloneset sizes. Out-of-frame nonproductive sequences were analyzed to study raw recombination free of thymic and clonal selection effects. Clones were called with MiXCR by TCRdb after fastp trimmed the public reads at Q25, and only in-frame beta chains were retained. Each record represents a unique CDR3 protein, reported with the most common genes and DNA among its rows. The V and J calls were not made by the authors but by TCRdb's processing. This sample lists hundreds of thousands of distinct CDR3 sequences; under 9% were detected once. The ten most abundant clones make up 2.1% of the sample.

A further study also used this sample, focusing on yellow fever vaccine responses in identical twins. As that second paper reports: According to the authors, the vaccine-induced T cell response in identical twins seemed to be partly convergent and partly specific to each individual. In the study, vaccine-responding T cell clones were precisely tracked in identical twins.

Recombination connected TRBV18 to TRBJ2-1; 8 junctional bases match TRBD2. The source material was memory (CD45RO+) T cells sorted from blood. Interpreted using the paper, the cell subset or site label stands for: CD45RO+ enriched T cells. The sequence derives from a woman younger than 35 in good health. The CDR3 is CASYGTRRSNEQFF. DNA sequence: TGTGCCAGCTACGGGACTAGAAGGTCCAATGAGCAGTTCTTC.